One sample yielded the 21 T cell receptor beta chains listed below, sequenced in a study of blood T cell repertoires in COVID-19. Some clones are missing from TCRdb's copy, which holds only in-frame ones; the method was immunoSEQ multiplex PCR. The sample has about 320,000 clones; around nine tenths are singletons. Sequenced sample: PBMCs or T cells enriched from blood (not recorded which). The source is a man aged 55 to 70 who had recovered from COVID-19.

This chain connects TRBV4-1 to TRBJ2-2; possibly TRBD2 for D (6 bases). This CDR3 region has 15 residues. Trimming shortened V by 4 bases and J by 5 bases, and 14 bases separated the two germline ends. Germline CDR1 is MGHRA and CDR2 is YSYEKL. CDR3 in amino acids: CASSRGTGWTGELFF. CDR3 nucleotides: TGCGCCAGCAGCCGGGGGACTGGGTGGACCGGGGAGCTGTTTTTT.

This chain connects TRBV7-9 to TRBJ1-1, with 9 bases fitting TRBD1. J was trimmed by 0 bases and V by 4 bases; bases with no gene match: 12. This CDR3 is 18 amino acids long. The V gene's germline CDR1 is SEHNR and CDR2 FQNEAQ (reference sequence). In DNA form, the CDR3 reads TGTGCCAGCAGCTACAGAAGGACAGGGGAAGGTGTGAACACTGAAGCTTTCTTT. Translation: CASSYRRTGEGVNTEAFF.

The V and J genes are TRBV28 and TRBJ2-5; 7 nucleotides align to TRBD2. The CDR3 loop spans 15 amino acids. V shed 4 bases, J shed 3 bases, and the junction held 8 bases outside the gene matches. Germline-derived CDR1 and CDR2 are MDHEN and SYDVKM. CDR3 sequence: CASSSPTSPKETQYF. In DNA, the CDR3 is TGTGCCAGCAGTTCTCCGACTAGCCCTAAAGAGACCCAGTACTTC.

The chain employs TRBV19 and TRBJ1-2; no firm D call. V lost 3 bases to trimming and J lost 4 bases, with 9 bases between them. This CDR3 contains 13 residues. Germline V gene sequence: CDR1 LNHDA, CDR2 SQIVND (reference sequence). The CDR3 is CASSISGFYGYTF. The DNA of the CDR3 is TGTGCCAGTAGTATCTCCGGGTTCTATGGCTACACCTTC.

This clone was observed a few times. The chain employs TRBV6-1 and TRBJ2-1; a possible D gene is TRBD1 (5 bases). The length of the CDR3 is 17 residues. V was pared by 2 bases and J by 0 bases, with 14 bases between. Per the germline V gene, CDR1 is MNHNS and CDR2 is SASEGT. DNA of the CDR3: TGTGCCAGCAGTGAAAGGGGCAGGTCGAGCTCCTACAATGAGCAGTTCTTC. Protein product: CASSERGRSSSYNEQFF.

This clone appeared a single time. This chain joins TRBV6-2 or TRBV6-3 and TRBJ2-3; 9 bases map to TRBD1. Germline V gives CDR1 MNHEY, CDR2 SVGEGT. V dropped 2 bases and J dropped 4; count of bases not matched to a gene: 4. This CDR3 has 15 residues. The CDR3 loop reads CASSYLGQGSDTQYF. Written as DNA, the CDR3 is TGTGCCAGCAGTTACCTAGGACAGGGGTCAGATACGCAGTATTTT.

The CDR3 coding sequence is TGTGCCAGTAGTACCCCGGACAGGTTGGTGAGTGAAGCTTTCTTT. It is translated as CASSTPDRLVSEAFF. The gene calls are TRBV19 and TRBJ1-1; 7 bases line up with TRBD1. The CDR3 has 15 amino acids. V was clipped by 4 bases and J by 7 bases; unmatched bases: 12. Germline CDR1 and CDR2: LNHDA and SQIVND (reference sequence).

This clone came up once. The chain couples TRBV4-2 to TRBJ2-2, with TRBD2 as a possible D gene (5 bases). CDR1 is LGHNA, CDR2 YNFKEQ, per germline. The V gene lost 1 base and the J gene lost 0 bases, with 9 bases spanning the gap. The CDR3 spans 16 residues. CDR3 loop: CASSQVAGTNTGELFF. The CDR3 DNA follows: TGTGCCAGCAGCCAAGTCGCCGGGACGAACACCGGGGAGCTGTTTTTT.

The CDR3 protein is CASSPKQGNYGYTF. As DNA, the CDR3 is TGCGCCAGCAGCCCAAAACAGGGTAACTATGGCTACACCTTC. The chain recombines TRBV5-1 with TRBJ1-2; tentatively, D is TRBD1 (6 bases). Trimming pared 4 bases from V and 1 base from J, leaving 11 bases between. Germline V CDR1 and CDR2: SGHRS, YFSETQ. This CDR3 is built from 14 residues.

Concerning this clone: Sequence at one end of the junction differs from germline and may be a read error. The chain uses TRBV5-1 and TRBJ1-6; 10 bases agree with TRBD1. Germline lookup yields CDR1 SGHRS and CDR2 YFSETQ. The CDR3 extends over 14 amino acids. CDR3 protein: CASTLDRGNSPLHF. The CDR3 DNA is TGCGCCAGCACCTTGGACAGGGGGAATTCACCCCTCCACTTT. Full variable domain (rest looked up from reference TRBV5-1 and TRBJ1-6): KAGVTQTPRYLIKTRGQQVTLSCSPISGHRSVSWYQQTPGQGLQFLFEYFSETQRNKGNFPGRFSGRQFSNSRSEMNVSTLELGDSALYLCASTLDRGNSPLHFGNGTRLTVT.

The V call is TRBV5-1, the J call TRBJ1-1; possibly TRBD1 for D (5 bases). This CDR3 is built from 14 residues. The germline V and J ends were trimmed by 4 bases and 2 bases, with 12 bases remaining between them. CDR1 is SGHRS and CDR2 is YFSETQ in the germline V gene. CDR3 DNA: TGCGCCAGCAGCGTGACAGAAGATAACACTGAAGCTTTCTTT. It codes for CASSVTEDNTEAFF. The variable domain in full, completed from reference TRBV5-1 and TRBJ1-1, reads KAGVTQTPRYLIKTRGQQVTLSCSPISGHRSVSWYQQTPGQGLQFLFEYFSETQRNKGNFPGRFSGRQFSNSRSEMNVSTLELGDSALYLCASSVTEDNTEAFFGQGTRLTVV.

This clone was seen once. V usage is TRBV20-1 and J usage is TRBJ2-5, with D maybe TRBD2 (6 bases). CDR3 length: 12 residues. The V and J ends lost 3 bases and 5 bases respectively, with 10 bases between them. Germline V gene data show CDR1 as DFQATT and CDR2 as SNEGSKA (reference sequence). In DNA form, the CDR3 reads TGCAGTGCTAGTACGGGAGTGGAGACCCAGTACTTC. Its protein is CSASTGVETQYF.

This rearrangement joins TRBV11-3 to TRBJ2-2, with TRBD1 matching over 10 bases. Germline V gene data show CDR1 as SGHNT and CDR2 as YENEEA. The CDR3 is 15 amino acids. Trimming at V came to 5 bases and at J to 4 bases, leaving 4 bases not matched to a gene. CDR3 sequence (DNA): TGTGCCAGCAGCGAGGACAGGGGGAGCACCGGGGAGCTGTTTTTT. Translated, it gives CASSEDRGSTGELFF.

J is TRBJ1-1 and V is TRBV19; perhaps TRBD1 as D (6 bases). Trimming took off 6 bases at V and 0 bases at J, with 17 bases between the two ends. Germline assignment: CDR1 LNHDA and CDR2 SQIVND (reference sequence). This CDR3 has 16 amino acids. The CDR3 loop reads CASRTLGAGMNTEAFF. CDR3 sequence (DNA): TGTGCCAGTAGGACATTGGGGGCAGGGATGAACACTGAAGCTTTCTTT.

V and J are TRBV7-3 and TRBJ2-3, with 10 bases aligning to TRBD2. From germline, CDR1 is SGHTA and CDR2 FQGTGA. The CDR3 is made up of 16 amino acids. J gave up 2 bases and V 5 bases, and 7 bases lay outside the gene matches. CDR3 bases: TGTGCCAGCAGCCCTTCCCTAGCGGGAGTCACAGATACGCAGTATTTT. This encodes CASSPSLAGVTDTQYF.

The chain joins TRBV7-8 to TRBJ1-3; the D is unclear. Looked up from germline, CDR1 is SGHVS and CDR2 is FQNEAQ. V shed 3 bases and J shed 0 bases, with 9 bases lying between them. The CDR3 has 15 amino acids. CDR3: CASSFLRVSGNTIYF. The CDR3 nucleotides read TGTGCCAGCAGCTTTCTTCGGGTCTCTGGAAACACCATATATTTT.

The chain combines TRBV19 with TRBJ2-1; TRBD2 agrees at 10 bases. CDR1 is LNHDA and CDR2 is SQIVND in the germline V gene (reference sequence). This CDR3 has 14 residues. Trimming at V came to 8 bases and at J to 15 bases, leaving 16 bases not matched to a gene. The DNA for the CDR3 is TGTGCCAGTGCCCCCAGAGCGGGAGGGGTTAATGCGTTCTTC. It encodes CASAPRAGGVNAFF.

The chain is built from TRBV6-5 and TRBJ1-4; 7 bases align to TRBD1. The germline V gene encodes CDR1 MNHEY and CDR2 SVGAGI. The J segment lost 5 bases and the V segment lost 2 bases, leaving 8 bases of the junction unmatched. The CDR3 sequence is 16 residues long. Here the CDR3 DNA reads TGTGCCAGCAGTTACAAACGGACAGGACCGAATGAAAAACTGTTTTTT. Amino acids: CASSYKRTGPNEKLFF.

This chain links TRBV6-1 with TRBJ2-7; perhaps TRBD2 as D (6 bases). CDR3 size: 14 residues. V was trimmed by 2 bases and J by 3 bases, leaving 11 bases between them. CDR1 and CDR2 (germline): MNHNS, SASEGT. The CDR3 loop is CASSESAGFYEQYF. CDR3 bases: TGTGCCAGCAGTGAAAGCGCGGGGTTCTACGAGCAGTACTTC.

The rearrangement links TRBV11-2 to TRBJ2-3; D uncertain. Trimming shortened V by 0 bases and J by 2 bases, and 18 bases separated the two germline ends. The CDR3 has 18 amino acids. CDR1 SGHAT and CDR2 FQNNGV come from the germline V gene. CDR3 nucleotide sequence: TGTGCCAGCAGCTTAGATCTATCCAGACTCACCTCCACAGATACGCAGTATTTT. It encodes CASSLDLSRLTSTDTQYF.

CDR3 residues: CASSVGVSGSHFF. In nucleotides, the CDR3 is TGTGCCAGCAGTGTAGGAGTTAGCGGGAGTCATTTCTTC. This rearrangement joins TRBV2 to TRBJ2-1; 9 bases line up with TRBD2. J was trimmed by 16 bases and V by 4 bases; bases with no gene match: 11. The germline CDR1 and CDR2 sequences are SNHLY and FYNNEI. The CDR3 has 13 amino acids.